The entry below describes one T cell receptor (beta chain). It has no known antigen specificity. No base quality values were provided; no much bigger clone lies one nucleotide off. This entry is derived from a study of control samples from healthy donors and cancer patients (dated by TCRdb to 2018 to 2021). Receptors were amplified or captured by the immunoSEQ multiplex PCR assay. Sourced from immuneACCESS, this table was stored by TCRdb with only in-frame sequences that have V and J called. A share of the clones is absent; for the studies checked, an unresolved V gene accounts for under half, and the remainder has no known explanation. The sample contains about 100,000 clones, 88% of them found a single time. The ten largest clones represent roughly 13% of the sample. CDR1 and CDR2, per the germline V gene (reference sequence), are MNHNY and SVGAGI. CDR3 length: 15 amino acids, cysteine to phenylalanine. The entry retains the CDR3 DNA only, 45 bases that are in frame from base 1. Trimming accounts for 0 bases at V and 6 bases at J, while the number of junction bases matched to no gene is 1.

Here the chain combines TRBV6-6 and TRBJ2-2; the central 10 bases match TRBD2. This TCR came from a young man in good health. Material for sequencing was blood. The CDR3 amino acid sequence is: CASSYSGTSAGELFF. The nucleotides read TGTGCCAGCAGTTACTCGGGGACTAGCGCCGGGGAGCTGTTTTTT.